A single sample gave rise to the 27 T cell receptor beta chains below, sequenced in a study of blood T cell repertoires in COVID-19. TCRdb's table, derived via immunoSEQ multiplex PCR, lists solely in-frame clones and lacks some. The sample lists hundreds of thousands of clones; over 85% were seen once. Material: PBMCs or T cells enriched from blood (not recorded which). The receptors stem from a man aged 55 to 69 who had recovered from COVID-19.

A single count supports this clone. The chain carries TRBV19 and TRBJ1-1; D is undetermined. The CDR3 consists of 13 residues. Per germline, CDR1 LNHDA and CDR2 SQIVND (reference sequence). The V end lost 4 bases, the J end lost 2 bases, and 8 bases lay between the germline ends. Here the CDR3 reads CASSKSPNTEAFF. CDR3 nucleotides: TGTGCCAGTAGTAAGAGCCCCAACACTGAAGCTTTCTTT.

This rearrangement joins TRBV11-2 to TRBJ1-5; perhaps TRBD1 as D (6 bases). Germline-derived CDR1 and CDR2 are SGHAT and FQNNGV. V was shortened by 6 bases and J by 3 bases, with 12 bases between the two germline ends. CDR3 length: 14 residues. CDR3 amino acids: CASSLTGNNQPQHF. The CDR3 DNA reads TGTGCCAGCAGTTTAACAGGGAACAATCAGCCCCAGCATTTT. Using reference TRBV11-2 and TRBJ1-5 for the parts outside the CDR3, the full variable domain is EAGVAQSPRYKIIEKRQSVAFWCNPISGHATLYWYQQILGQGPKLLIQFQNNGVVDDSQLPKDRFSAERLKGVDSTLKIQPAKLEDSAVYLCASSLTGNNQPQHFGDGTRLSIL.

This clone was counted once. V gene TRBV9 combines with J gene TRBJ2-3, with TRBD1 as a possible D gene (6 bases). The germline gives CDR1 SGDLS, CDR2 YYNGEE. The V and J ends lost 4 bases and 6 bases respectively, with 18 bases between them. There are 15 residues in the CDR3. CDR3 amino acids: CASSKQPGQEDTQYF. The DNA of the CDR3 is TGTGCCAGCAGCAAGCAACCGGGACAAGAGGATACGCAGTATTTT.

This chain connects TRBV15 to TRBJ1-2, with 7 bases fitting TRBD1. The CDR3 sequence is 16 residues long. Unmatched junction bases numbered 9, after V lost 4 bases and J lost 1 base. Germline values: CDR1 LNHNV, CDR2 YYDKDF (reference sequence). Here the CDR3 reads CATSTRTGGLNYGYTF. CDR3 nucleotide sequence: TGTGCCACCAGCACCCGGACAGGCGGTCTTAACTATGGCTACACCTTC.

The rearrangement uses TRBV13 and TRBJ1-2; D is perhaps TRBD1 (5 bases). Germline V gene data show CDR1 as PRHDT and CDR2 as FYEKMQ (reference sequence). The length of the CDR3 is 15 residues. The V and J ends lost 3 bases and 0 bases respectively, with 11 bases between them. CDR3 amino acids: CASSLGGVTNYGYTF. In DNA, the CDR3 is TGTGCCAGCAGCTTGGGGGGAGTCACTAACTATGGCTACACCTTC.

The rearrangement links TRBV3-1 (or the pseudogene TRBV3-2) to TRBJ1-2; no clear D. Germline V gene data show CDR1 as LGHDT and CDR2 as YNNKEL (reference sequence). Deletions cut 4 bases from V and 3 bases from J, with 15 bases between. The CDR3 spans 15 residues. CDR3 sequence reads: CASSRSVRGDYGYTF. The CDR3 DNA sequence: TGTGCCAGCAGCCGCTCCGTTCGGGGAGACTATGGCTACACCTTC.

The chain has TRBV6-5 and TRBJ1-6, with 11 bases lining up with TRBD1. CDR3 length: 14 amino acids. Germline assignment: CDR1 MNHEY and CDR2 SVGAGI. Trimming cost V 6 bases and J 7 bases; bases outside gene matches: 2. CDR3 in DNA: TGTGCCAGCAGAGGACAGGGGGCGAATTCACCCCTCCACTTT. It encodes CASRGQGANSPLHF.

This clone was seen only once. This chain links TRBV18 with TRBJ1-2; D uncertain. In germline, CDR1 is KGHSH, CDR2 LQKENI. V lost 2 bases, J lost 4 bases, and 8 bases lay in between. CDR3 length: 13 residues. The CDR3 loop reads CASSPGDPYGYTF. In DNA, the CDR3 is TGTGCCAGCTCACCAGGAGACCCCTATGGCTACACCTTC.

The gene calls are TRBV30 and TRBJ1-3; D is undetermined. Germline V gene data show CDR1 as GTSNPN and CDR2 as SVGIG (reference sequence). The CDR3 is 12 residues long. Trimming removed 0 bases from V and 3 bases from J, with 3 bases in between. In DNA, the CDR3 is TGTGCCTGGAGTGTCTATGGAAACACCATATATTTT. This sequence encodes CAWSVYGNTIYF.

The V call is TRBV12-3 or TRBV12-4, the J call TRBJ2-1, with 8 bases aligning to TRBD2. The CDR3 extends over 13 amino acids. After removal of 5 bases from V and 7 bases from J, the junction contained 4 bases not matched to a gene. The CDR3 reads CASSSGSSNEQFF. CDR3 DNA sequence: TGTGCCAGCAGTAGCGGGAGTTCGAATGAGCAGTTCTTC.

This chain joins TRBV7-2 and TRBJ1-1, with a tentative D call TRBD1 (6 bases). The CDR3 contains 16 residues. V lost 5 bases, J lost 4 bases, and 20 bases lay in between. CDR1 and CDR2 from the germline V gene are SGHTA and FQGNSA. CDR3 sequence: CASSTVVWGPGTEAFF. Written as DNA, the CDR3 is TGTGCCAGCAGCACCGTAGTGTGGGGGCCGGGCACTGAAGCTTTCTTT.

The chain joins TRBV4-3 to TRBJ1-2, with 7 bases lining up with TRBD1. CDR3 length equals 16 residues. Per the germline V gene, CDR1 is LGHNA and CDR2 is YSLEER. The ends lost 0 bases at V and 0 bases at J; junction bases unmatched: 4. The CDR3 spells CASSQDGDSTNYGYTF. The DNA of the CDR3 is TGCGCCAGCAGCCAAGATGGGGACAGCACTAACTATGGCTACACCTTC.

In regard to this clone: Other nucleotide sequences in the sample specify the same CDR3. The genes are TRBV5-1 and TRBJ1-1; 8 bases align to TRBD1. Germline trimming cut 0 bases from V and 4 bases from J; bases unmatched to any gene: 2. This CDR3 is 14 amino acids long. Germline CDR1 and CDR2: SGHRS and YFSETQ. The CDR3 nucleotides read TGCGCCAGCAGCTTGGTGACAGGGGCCACTGAAGCTTTCTTT. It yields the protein CASSLVTGATEAFF. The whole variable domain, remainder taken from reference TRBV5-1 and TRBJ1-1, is KAGVTQTPRYLIKTRGQQVTLSCSPISGHRSVSWYQQTPGQGLQFLFEYFSETQRNKGNFPGRFSGRQFSNSRSEMNVSTLELGDSALYLCASSLVTGATEAFFGQGTRLTVV.

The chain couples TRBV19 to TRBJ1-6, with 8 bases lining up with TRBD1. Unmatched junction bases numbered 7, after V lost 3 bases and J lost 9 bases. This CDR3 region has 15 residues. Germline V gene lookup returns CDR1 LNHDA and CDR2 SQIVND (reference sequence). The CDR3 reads CASSMQTGDGSPLHF. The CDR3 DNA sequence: TGTGCCAGTAGTATGCAGACAGGGGATGGTTCACCCCTCCACTTT.

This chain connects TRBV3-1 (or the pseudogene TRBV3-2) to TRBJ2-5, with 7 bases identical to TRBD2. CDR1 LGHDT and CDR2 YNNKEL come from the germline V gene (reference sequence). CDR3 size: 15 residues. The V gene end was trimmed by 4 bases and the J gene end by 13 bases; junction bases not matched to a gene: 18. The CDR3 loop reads CASSPEGRGDPSLYF. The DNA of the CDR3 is TGTGCCAGCAGCCCCGAGGGACGGGGGGACCCGTCTCTGTACTTC.

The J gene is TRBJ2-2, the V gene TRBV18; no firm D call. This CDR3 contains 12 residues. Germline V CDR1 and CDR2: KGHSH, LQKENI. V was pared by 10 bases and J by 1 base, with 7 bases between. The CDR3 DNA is TGTGCCACTTACAAGAACACCGGGGAGCTGTTTTTT. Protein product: CATYKNTGELFF.

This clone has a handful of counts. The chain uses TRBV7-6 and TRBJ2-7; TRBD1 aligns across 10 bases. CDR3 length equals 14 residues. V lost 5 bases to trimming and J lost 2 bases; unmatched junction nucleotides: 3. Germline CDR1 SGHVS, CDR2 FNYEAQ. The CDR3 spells CASSRGQGAYEQYF. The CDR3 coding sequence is TGTGCCAGCAGCCGAGGACAGGGGGCCTACGAGCAGTACTTC.

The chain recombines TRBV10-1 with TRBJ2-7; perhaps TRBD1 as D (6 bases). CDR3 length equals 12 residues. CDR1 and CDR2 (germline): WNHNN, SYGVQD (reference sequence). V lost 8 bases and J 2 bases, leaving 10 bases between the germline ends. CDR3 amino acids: CASGQSPYEQYF. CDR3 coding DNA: TGCGCCAGCGGACAGTCCCCCTACGAGCAGTACTTC.

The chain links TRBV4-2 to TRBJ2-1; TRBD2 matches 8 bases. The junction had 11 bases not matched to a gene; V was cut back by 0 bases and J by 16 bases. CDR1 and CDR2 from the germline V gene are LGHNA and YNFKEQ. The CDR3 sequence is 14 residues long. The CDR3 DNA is TGTGCCAGCAGCCAAGAACGGGTCGGGGGGGCCCCTTTCTTC. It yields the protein CASSQERVGGAPFF.

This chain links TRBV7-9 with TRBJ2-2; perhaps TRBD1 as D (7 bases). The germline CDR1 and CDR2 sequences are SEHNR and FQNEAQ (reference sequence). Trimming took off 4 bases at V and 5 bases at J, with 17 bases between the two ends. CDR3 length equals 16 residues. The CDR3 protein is CASSSPDRAGTGELFF. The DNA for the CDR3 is TGTGCCAGCAGCTCCCCCGACAGGGCGGGAACCGGGGAGCTGTTTTTT. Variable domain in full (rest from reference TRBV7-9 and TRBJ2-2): DTGVSQNPRHKITKRGQNVTFRCDPISEHNRLYWYRQTLGQGPEFLTYFQNEAQLEKSRLLSDRFSAERPKGSFSTLEIQRTEQGDSAMYLCASSSPDRAGTGELFFGEGSRLTVL.

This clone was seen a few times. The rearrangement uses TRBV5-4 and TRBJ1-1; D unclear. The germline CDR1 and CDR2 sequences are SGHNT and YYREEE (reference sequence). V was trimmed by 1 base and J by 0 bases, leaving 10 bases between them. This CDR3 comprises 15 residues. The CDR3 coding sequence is TGTGCCAGCAGCTTGTATGCGAGAATGAACACTGAAGCTTTCTTT. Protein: CASSLYARMNTEAFF.

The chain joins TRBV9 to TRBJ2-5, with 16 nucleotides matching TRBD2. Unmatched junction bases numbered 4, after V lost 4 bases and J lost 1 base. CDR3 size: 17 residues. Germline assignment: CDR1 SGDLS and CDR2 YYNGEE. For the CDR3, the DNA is TGTGCCAGCAGCCCGGGACTAGCGGGAGGGTTCCAAGAGACCCAGTACTTC. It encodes CASSPGLAGGFQETQYF.

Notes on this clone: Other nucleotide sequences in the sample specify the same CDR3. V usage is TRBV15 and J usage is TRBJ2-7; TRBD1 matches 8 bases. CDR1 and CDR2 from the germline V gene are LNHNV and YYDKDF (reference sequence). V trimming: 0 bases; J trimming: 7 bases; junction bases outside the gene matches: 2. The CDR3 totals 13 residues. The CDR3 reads CATSRDRGREQYF. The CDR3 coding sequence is TGTGCCACCAGCAGAGACAGGGGGCGGGAGCAGTACTTC.

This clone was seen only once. CDR3 in amino acids: CASSVRQSGAGAFSGNTIYF. CDR3 coding DNA: TGTGCCAGCAGCGTGCGCCAAAGCGGGGCAGGGGCCTTCTCTGGAAACACCATATATTTT. This rearrangement joins TRBV9 to TRBJ1-3; possible D gene TRBD1, 6 bases. CDR1 is SGDLS and CDR2 is YYNGEE in the germline V gene. Trimming took 2 bases from V and 0 from J, leaving 24 bases between them. The CDR3 has 20 amino acids.

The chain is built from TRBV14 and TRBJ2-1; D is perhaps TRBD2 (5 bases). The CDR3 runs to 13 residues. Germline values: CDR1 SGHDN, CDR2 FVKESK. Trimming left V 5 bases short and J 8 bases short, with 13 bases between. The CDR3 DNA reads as TGTGCCAGCAGCTCCAGGAGCGGAGATGAGCAGTTCTTC. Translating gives CASSSRSGDEQFF.

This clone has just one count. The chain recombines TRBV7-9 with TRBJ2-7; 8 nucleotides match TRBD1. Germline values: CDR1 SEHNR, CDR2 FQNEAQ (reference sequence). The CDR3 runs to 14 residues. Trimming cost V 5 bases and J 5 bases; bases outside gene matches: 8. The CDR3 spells CASSIEDRADEQYF. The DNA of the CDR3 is TGTGCCAGCAGCATAGAGGACAGGGCCGACGAGCAGTACTTC.

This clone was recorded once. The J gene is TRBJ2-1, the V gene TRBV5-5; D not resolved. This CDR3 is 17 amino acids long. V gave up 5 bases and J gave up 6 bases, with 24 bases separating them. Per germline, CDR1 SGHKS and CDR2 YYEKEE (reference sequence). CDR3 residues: CASRREVNGPFGNEQFF. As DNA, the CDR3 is TGTGCCAGCAGGCGAGAGGTTAACGGCCCGTTTGGCAATGAGCAGTTCTTC.